This TCR beta chain was captured in a study of T cells in Graves' hyperthyroidism and ophthalmopathy. The CDR3 regions of TCR beta were amplified from RNA transcripts. First-round RT-PCR targeting the TCR CDR3 was performed with the HTBI primer set. MiXCR, applied by TCRdb to the multiplex PCR reads, yields one record per CDR3 protein. The table lists 450,000 to 500,000 distinct CDR3 sequences, about 22% of them singletons. Ten or more counts support this clonotype. What it binds is unknown. The study's findings and limits: Prediction of ophthalmopathy progression came a median roughly 7.1 months pre-onset.

Germline CDR1 reads LGHDT; CDR2 reads YNNKEL (reference sequence). V lost 2 bases to trimming and J lost 7 bases, with 8 bases between them. CDR3 length: 12 amino acids. This sequence was found in a woman in her 70s with Graves' ophthalmopathy. Sequencing used blood. The chain couples TRBV3-1 to TRBJ1-1, with D possibly being TRBD1 (5 bases). DNA for the CDR3: TGTGCCAGCAGCCAACAGGGAATTGAAGCTTTCTTT. Protein: CASSQQGIEAFF.